This TCR beta chain was sequenced during a study of human T cells and chemical hapten exposure. As for the study in general: All patients underwent weekly scalp dosing with diphenylcyclopropenone for the full roughly 25-week study.

TCRdb processed the RACE reads anew with MiXCR; each CDR3 protein has one entry. The repertoire has under 300,000 distinct CDR3 sequences, just under 8% of them found once; the top ten carry more than 0.95%. Regarding time point: pre-sensitization, week 0. Specified treatment: therapeutic diphenylcyclopropenone sensitization with weekly scalp DPC. V gave up 1 base and J gave up 2 bases; unmatched junction bases: 4. CDR1 DFQATT and CDR2 SNEGSKA come from the germline V gene (reference sequence). The CDR3 length is 14 residues. This sequence joins TRBV20-1 and TRBJ2-5; 7 positions match TRBD2. The clonotype was recovered from a young man with alopecia areata. Some clones in this sample may be carry-over from other donors' samples. This specimen was whole blood, taken in connection with sensitization to the hapten diphenylcyclopropenone (DPC). The CDR3 DNA reads as TGCAGTGCTAGAGTGGGCGGGGGTCAAGAGACCCAGTACTTC. This sequence encodes CSARVGGGQETQYF.